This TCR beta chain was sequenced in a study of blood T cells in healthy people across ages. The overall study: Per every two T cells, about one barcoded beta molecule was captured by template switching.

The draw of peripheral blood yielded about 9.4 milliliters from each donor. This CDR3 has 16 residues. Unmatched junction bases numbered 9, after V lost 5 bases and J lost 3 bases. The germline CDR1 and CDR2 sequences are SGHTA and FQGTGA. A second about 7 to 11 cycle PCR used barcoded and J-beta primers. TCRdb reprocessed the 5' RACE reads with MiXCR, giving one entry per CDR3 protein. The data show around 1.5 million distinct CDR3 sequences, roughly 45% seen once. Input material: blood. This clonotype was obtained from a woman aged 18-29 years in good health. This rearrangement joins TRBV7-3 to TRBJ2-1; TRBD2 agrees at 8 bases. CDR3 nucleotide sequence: TGTGCCAGCAGCCCCAAACGGGGGGGCTTCTACAATGAGCAGTTCTTC. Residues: CASSPKRGGFYNEQFF.